A single sample gave rise to the 25 T cell receptor beta chains below, sequenced in a study of T cell repertoires in cytomegalovirus infection. TCRdb redid the calling of the reads with MiXCR, one entry per CDR3 protein. The sample includes approximately 400,000 distinct CDR3 sequences, 25% to 40% of them seen just once. Input material: PBMCs. These receptors originate from a human donor in good health (CMV status not recorded). Some clones in this sample may be carry-over from other donors' samples.

For this clonotype: A read error may produce the germline difference seen at one junction end. V gene TRBV7-3 combines with J gene TRBJ1-1; D gene unclear. The CDR3 has 13 residues. The V gene's germline CDR1 is SGHTA and CDR2 FQGTGA. CDR3 protein: CARSFQVNTEDFF. The CDR3 coding sequence is TGTGCCAGGAGCTTCCAGGTGAACACTGAAGATTTCTTT.

This clonotype was picked up many times. The V and J genes are TRBV12-3 or TRBV12-4 and TRBJ1-2, with 10 bases lining up with TRBD1. Trimming took 4 bases from V and 6 from J; bases not matched to a gene: 2. This CDR3 region has 13 residues. The CDR3 DNA is TGTGCCAGCAGTTCGACAGGGGGCGATGGCTACACCTTC. This encodes CASSSTGGDGYTF.

The sample holds many counts of this clonotype. The V gene is TRBV7-2, the J gene TRBJ2-5; 9 bases line up with TRBD2. CDR1 SGHTA and CDR2 FQGNSA come from the germline V gene. The CDR3 consists of 15 residues. Losses at the gene ends were 7 bases for V and 2 bases for J; bases not matched to a gene: 8. CDR3 nucleotide sequence: TGTGCCAGCACCCCACGGGCGGGGGGGCAAGAGACCCAGTACTTC. Translation: CASTPRAGGQETQYF.

This clonotype has a count of ten or more. This chain joins TRBV7-9 and TRBJ1-6, with a tentative D call TRBD1 (5 bases). The CDR3 has 15 residues. Per germline, CDR1 SEHNR and CDR2 FQNEAQ (reference sequence). Trimming removed 4 bases from V and 7 bases from J, with 14 bases in between. The DNA for the CDR3 is TGTGCCAGCAGCTCCGGGCCCGGGGGAAATTCACCCCTCCACTTT. Translating it yields CASSSGPGGNSPLHF.

The chain employs TRBV6-6 and TRBJ1-1; TRBD1 agrees at 9 bases. Germline V gene lookup returns CDR1 MNHNY and CDR2 SVGAGI (reference sequence). The J segment lost 1 base and the V segment lost 2 bases, leaving 5 bases of the junction unmatched. The CDR3 is 16 residues long. CDR3 in amino acids: CASSYASGQGNTEAFF. The CDR3 nucleotides read TGTGCCAGCAGTTACGCCTCGGGACAGGGGAACACTGAAGCTTTCTTT.

This clonotype was picked up one time. The V call is TRBV7-4, the J call TRBJ1-1; tentatively, D is TRBD1 (5 bases). The V gene's germline CDR1 is SGHVT and CDR2 SQSDAQ. The V end lost 2 bases, the J end lost 5 bases, and 12 bases lay between the germline ends. The CDR3 contains 14 residues. CDR3 nucleotides: TGTGCCAGCAGCTTACAAGGGGCTGAGACTGAAGCTTTCTTT. Translated, it gives CASSLQGAETEAFF. Supplemented by reference TRBV7-4 and TRBJ1-1, the full variable domain reads GAGVSQSPRYKVAKRGRDVALRCDSISGHVTLYWYRQTLGQGSEVLTYSQSDAQRDKSGRPSGRFSAERPERSVSTLKIQRTEQGDSAVYLCASSLQGAETEAFFGQGTRLTVV.

On this clonotype: A single base separates this from a much larger clone, so it may be a read error. This chain joins TRBV12-3 or TRBV12-4 and TRBJ1-5; 9 positions match TRBD1. The CDR3 is 17 residues long. CDR3 sequence: CASSLRDREYSHQPQHF. The CDR3 region has the DNA TGTGCCAGCAGTTTGCGGGACAGGGAATATAGCCATCAGCCCCAGCATTTT.

To note about this clonotype: In this CDR3 the conserved last residue, phenylalanine or tryptophan, is missing, so a read error is likely. The chain is built from TRBV4-3 and TRBJ2-1; 10 bases are shared with TRBD2. Germline assignment: CDR1 LGHNA and CDR2 YSLEER. V shed 1 base and J 7 bases; nucleotides not matched to a gene: 10. This CDR3 is built from 17 residues. The CDR3 region has the DNA TGCGCCAGCAGCCAAGCCCCGGCGGGACTAGCGCGGAATGAGCAGTTCTTA. Protein: CASSQAPAGLARNEQFL.

This clonotype was seen a handful of times. The chain carries TRBV10-2 and TRBJ2-7; a possible D gene is TRBD2 (5 bases). CDR1 and CDR2 (germline): WSHSY, SAAADI. The V end was cut by 0 bases, the J end by 5 bases, with 11 bases between. This CDR3 contains 14 residues. CDR3: CASSESGSLDEQYF. In DNA, the CDR3 is TGCGCCAGCAGTGAGTCAGGGAGCTTGGACGAGCAGTACTTC.

Concerning this clonotype itself: A single base separates this from a much larger clone, so it may be a read error. The CDR3 ends on some other residue instead of the conserved phenylalanine or tryptophan, so this is likely a read error. The J gene is TRBJ2-7, the V gene TRBV7-2; 10 bases are shared with TRBD1. This CDR3 spans 15 amino acids. CDR1 and CDR2 from the germline V gene are SGHTA and FQGNSA. Trimming cost V 4 bases and J 4 bases; bases outside gene matches: 7. The CDR3 reads CASSYAGTGAYEQYS. The CDR3 nucleotides are TGTGCCAGCAGCTACGCCGGGACAGGGGCTTACGAGCAGTACTCC.

In regard to this clonotype: Germline and junction disagree at one end, which may indicate a read error. The chain employs TRBV27 and TRBJ2-5; possibly TRBD1 for D (6 bases). Germline values: CDR1 MNHEY, CDR2 SMNVEV (reference sequence). The CDR3 is made up of 14 amino acids. CDR3: CARSSSGVRETQYF. CDR3 DNA: TGTGCCCGCAGTTCCTCAGGGGTCCGGGAGACCCAGTACTTC.

V gene TRBV7-6 combines with J gene TRBJ2-5; perhaps TRBD1 as D (6 bases). Trimming removed 5 bases at V and 4 bases at J, with 20 bases between. The CDR3 consists of 16 residues. Germline CDR1 SGHVS, CDR2 FNYEAQ. In nucleotides, the CDR3 is TGTGCCAGCAGCCCCTTAACACAGGGTCCGGGAGAGACCCAGTACTTC. It is translated as CASSPLTQGPGETQYF.

The V call is TRBV6-1, the J call TRBJ1-2; D unresolved. Germline V CDR1 and CDR2: MNHNS, SASEGT. The CDR3 is 12 residues long. Between the trimmed V and J ends, which lost 5 bases and 12 bases, there was a span of 16 bases. Written as DNA, the CDR3 is TGTGCCAGCAGTCTGTACCGTGGAGGCAACACCTTC. Translated: CASSLYRGGNTF.

The rearrangement uses TRBV27 and TRBJ2-3, with 10 nucleotides matching TRBD2. The CDR3 is 17 amino acids. The ends lost 6 bases at V and 0 bases at J; junction bases unmatched: 9. Germline V gene sequence: CDR1 MNHEY, CDR2 SMNVEV (reference sequence). The CDR3 protein is CASSRFSGGDSTDTQYF. The CDR3 DNA sequence: TGTGCCAGCAGCCGTTTCAGCGGGGGGGATAGCACAGATACGCAGTATTTT.

This clonotype was counted between two and nine times. The chain links TRBV11-2 to TRBJ2-5; the match to TRBD2 covers 8 bases. Looked up from germline, CDR1 is SGHAT and CDR2 is FQNNGV. The CDR3 runs 16 residues. V lost 8 bases, J lost 5 bases, and 16 bases stayed unmatched. For the CDR3, the DNA is TGTGCCAGCGATCGATTCGGGACTAGGGTTTTCGAGACCCAGTACTTC. Translating gives CASDRFGTRVFETQYF.

This chain connects TRBV7-8 to TRBJ2-7; D is ambiguous. The germline gives CDR1 SGHVS, CDR2 FQNEAQ. Between the trimmed V and J ends, which lost 0 bases and 6 bases, there was a span of 12 bases. The CDR3 covers 14 residues. CDR3 loop: CASSLASGSGEQYF. DNA for the CDR3: TGTGCCAGCAGCTTAGCGTCCGGGTCGGGCGAGCAGTACTTC.

This clonotype has at least ten counts. The rearrangement links TRBV28 to TRBJ2-1, with 12 bases that match TRBD1. CDR1 and CDR2 (germline): MDHEN, SYDVKM. V dropped 5 bases and J dropped 9; count of bases not matched to a gene: 8. CDR3 length: 15 residues. The CDR3 protein is CASSPGTGGIREQFF. The CDR3 coding sequence is TGTGCCAGCAGTCCCGGGACAGGGGGCATCCGTGAGCAGTTCTTC.

This clonotype was recorded a few times. The chain is built from TRBV7-8 and TRBJ2-7; 7 nucleotides line up with TRBD2. CDR3 size: 13 residues. Germline values: CDR1 SGHVS, CDR2 FQNEAQ. The junction had 6 bases not matched to a gene; V was cut back by 4 bases and J by 6 bases. This CDR3 reads CASSSLGGFEQYF. In DNA form, the CDR3 reads TGTGCCAGCAGCTCCCTGGGGGGGTTCGAGCAGTACTTC.

This chain connects TRBV24-1 to TRBJ2-1; maybe TRBD2 (6 bases). The germline CDR1 and CDR2 sequences are KGHDR and SFDVKD. The CDR3 is 20 residues long. Trimming left V 4 bases short and J 0 bases short, with 24 bases between. The CDR3 nucleotides read TGTGCCACCAGTGACCCCCGCGGAGGAGGGAGCGGAATCTCCTACAATGAGCAGTTCTTC. It encodes CATSDPRGGGSGISYNEQFF.

The V gene is TRBV12-3 or TRBV12-4, the J gene TRBJ1-4, with TRBD1 as a possible D gene (6 bases). Trimming stripped 1 base from V and 6 bases from J, with 24 bases between. The CDR3 is 19 residues long. CDR3 coding DNA: TGTGCCAGCAGTTTAGTCCCCAGTTTAGAAATGGGGGGCGATGAAAAACTGTTTTTT. This encodes CASSLVPSLEMGGDEKLFF.

In this sample, this clonotype turned up a few times. The V call is TRBV28, the J call TRBJ1-2, with D perhaps TRBD1 (5 bases). The CDR3 spans 14 residues. The V end was cut by 7 bases, the J end by 0 bases, with 12 bases between. CDR1 and CDR2 (germline): MDHEN, SYDVKM. The CDR3 sequence is CASNAQGPNYGYTF. The DNA of the CDR3 is TGTGCCAGCAATGCCCAGGGCCCTAACTATGGCTACACCTTC.

The CDR3 coding sequence is TGCAGCGTTAAGCTCAGGGAAGCTAACTATGGCTACACCTTC. This codes for CSVKLREANYGYTF. The chain links TRBV29-1 to TRBJ1-2, with D perhaps TRBD1 (5 bases). Germline V CDR1 and CDR2: SQVTM, ANQGSEA. The CDR3 is made up of 14 amino acids. Between the trimmed V and J ends, which lost 5 bases and 0 bases, there was a span of 13 bases.

The rearrangement links TRBV6-2 or TRBV6-3 to TRBJ2-7, with a possible D match to TRBD2 (5 bases). The V gene's germline CDR1 is MNHEY and CDR2 SVGEGT. The CDR3 consists of 14 residues. V lost 4 bases and J 3 bases, leaving 13 bases between the germline ends. CDR3 loop: CASSSLRTVYEQYF. The CDR3 DNA sequence: TGTGCCAGCAGTTCCCTACGGACTGTCTACGAGCAGTACTTC.

J is TRBJ2-5 and V is TRBV11-2, with 8 bases aligning to TRBD1. V was clipped by 5 bases and J by 2 bases; unmatched bases: 4. Germline-derived CDR1 and CDR2 are SGHAT and FQNNGV. The CDR3 has 14 amino acids. The CDR3 DNA reads TGTGCCAGCAGCCCGGGACAGGATCAAGAGACCCAGTACTTC. It translates to CASSPGQDQETQYF. Full variable domain (outside the CDR3, taken from reference TRBV11-2 and TRBJ2-5): EAGVAQSPRYKIIEKRQSVAFWCNPISGHATLYWYQQILGQGPKLLIQFQNNGVVDDSQLPKDRFSAERLKGVDSTLKIQPAKLEDSAVYLCASSPGQDQETQYFGPGTRLLVL.

In this sample, this clonotype turned up many times. The chain couples TRBV11-2 to TRBJ2-5, with a possible D match to TRBD1 (6 bases). V lost 5 bases and J 4 bases, leaving 17 bases between the germline ends. CDR3 length equals 15 residues. From germline, CDR1 is SGHAT and CDR2 FQNNGV. DNA of the CDR3: TGTGCCAGCAGCCTCGGACAGCCTCCCGTAGAGACCCAGTACTTC. Translation: CASSLGQPPVETQYF.